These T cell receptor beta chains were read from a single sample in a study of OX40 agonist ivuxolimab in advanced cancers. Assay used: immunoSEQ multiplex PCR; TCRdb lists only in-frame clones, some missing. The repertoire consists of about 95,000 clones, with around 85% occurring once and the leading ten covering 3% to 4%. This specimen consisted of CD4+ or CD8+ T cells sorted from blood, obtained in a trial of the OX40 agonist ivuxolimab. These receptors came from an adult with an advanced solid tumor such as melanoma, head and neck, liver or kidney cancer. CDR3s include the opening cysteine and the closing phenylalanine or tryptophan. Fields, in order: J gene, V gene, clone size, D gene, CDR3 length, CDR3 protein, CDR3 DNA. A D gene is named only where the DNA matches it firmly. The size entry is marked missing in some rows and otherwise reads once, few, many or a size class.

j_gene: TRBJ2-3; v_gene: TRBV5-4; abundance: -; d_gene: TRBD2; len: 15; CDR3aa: CASSGGLAGKDTQYF; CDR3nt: TGTGCCAGCAGCGGCGGACTAGCTGGAAAGGATACGCAGTATTTT
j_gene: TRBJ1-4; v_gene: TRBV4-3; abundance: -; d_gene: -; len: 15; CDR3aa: CASSQDGGSNEKLFF; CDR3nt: TGCGCCAGCAGCCAAGATGGTGGCTCTAATGAAAAACTGTTTTTT
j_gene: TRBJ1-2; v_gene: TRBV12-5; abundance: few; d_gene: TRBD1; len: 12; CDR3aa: CASGPGGNGYTF; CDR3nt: TGTGCTAGTGGTCCAGGGGGCAATGGCTACACCTTC
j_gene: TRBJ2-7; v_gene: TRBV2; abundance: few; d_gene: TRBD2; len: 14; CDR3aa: CASKGASGSYEQYF; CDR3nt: TGTGCCAGCAAAGGAGCTAGCGGGTCGTACGAGCAGTACTTC
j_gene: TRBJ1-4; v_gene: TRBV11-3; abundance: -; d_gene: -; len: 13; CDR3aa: CASSPRTDEKLFF; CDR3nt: TGTGCCAGCAGCCCCCGGACAGATGAAAAACTGTTTTTT
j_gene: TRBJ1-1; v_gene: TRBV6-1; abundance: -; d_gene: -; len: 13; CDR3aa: CASSERRYAEAFF; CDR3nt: TGTGCCAGCAGTGAACGAAGGTACGCTGAAGCTTTCTTT
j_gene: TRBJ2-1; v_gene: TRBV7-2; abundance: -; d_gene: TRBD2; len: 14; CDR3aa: CASSLPSGRGEQFF; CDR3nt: TGTGCCAGCAGCTTGCCTAGCGGGAGGGGTGAGCAGTTCTTC
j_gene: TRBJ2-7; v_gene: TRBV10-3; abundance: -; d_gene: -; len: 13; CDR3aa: CAIRDLGGGEQYF; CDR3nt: TGTGCCATCAGAGACTTGGGAGGGGGTGAGCAGTACTTC
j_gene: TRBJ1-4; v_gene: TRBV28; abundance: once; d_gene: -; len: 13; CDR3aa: CASSLNFGEKLFF; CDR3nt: TGTGCCAGCAGTTTGAACTTCGGGGAAAAACTGTTTTTT
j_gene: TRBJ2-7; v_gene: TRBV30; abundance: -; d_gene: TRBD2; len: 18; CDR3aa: CACDTSGIDLGLSYEQYF; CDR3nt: TGTGCCTGTGATACTAGCGGGATCGACCTTGGCCTCTCCTACGAGCAGTACTTC
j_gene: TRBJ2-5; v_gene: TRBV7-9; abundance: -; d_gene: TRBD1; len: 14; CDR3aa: CASSSSGGRETQYF; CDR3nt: TGTGCCAGCAGCTCTTCAGGGGGCCGGGAGACCCAGTACTTC
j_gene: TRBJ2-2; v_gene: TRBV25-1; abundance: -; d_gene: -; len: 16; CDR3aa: CASSGLQTGRVGELFF; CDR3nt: TGTGCCAGCAGTGGACTTCAGACAGGGAGGGTCGGGGAGCTGTTTTTT
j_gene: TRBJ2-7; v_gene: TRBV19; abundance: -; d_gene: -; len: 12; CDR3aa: CASSMTVGEQYF; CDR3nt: TGTGCCAGTAGTATGACGGTTGGCGAGCAGTACTTC
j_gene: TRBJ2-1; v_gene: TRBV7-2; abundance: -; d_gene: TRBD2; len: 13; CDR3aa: CASSLATSDEQFF; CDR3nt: TGTGCCAGCAGCTTAGCAACTAGCGATGAGCAGTTCTTC
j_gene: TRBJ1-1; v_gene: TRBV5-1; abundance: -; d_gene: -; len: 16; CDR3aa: CASSSSGGLLNTEAFF; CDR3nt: TGCGCCAGCAGCTCGTCGGGGGGGCTCCTGAACACTGAAGCTTTCTTT
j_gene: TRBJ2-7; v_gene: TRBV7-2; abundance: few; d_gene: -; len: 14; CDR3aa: CASSLAHGVYEQYF; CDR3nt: TGTGCCAGCAGCTTAGCTCACGGGGTCTACGAGCAGTACTTC
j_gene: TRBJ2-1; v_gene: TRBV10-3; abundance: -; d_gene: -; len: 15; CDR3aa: CAISDSGTLYNEQFF; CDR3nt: TGTGCCATCAGTGATAGCGGAACTTTGTACAATGAGCAGTTCTTC
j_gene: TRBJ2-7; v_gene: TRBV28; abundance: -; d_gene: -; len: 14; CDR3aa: CASSQNSGIYEQYF; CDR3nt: TGTGCCAGCAGCCAGAATTCTGGGATCTACGAGCAGTACTTC
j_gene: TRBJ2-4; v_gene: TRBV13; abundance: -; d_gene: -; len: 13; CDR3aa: CASSFGPKNIQYF; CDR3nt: TGTGCCAGCAGCTTTGGGCCTAAAAACATTCAGTACTTC
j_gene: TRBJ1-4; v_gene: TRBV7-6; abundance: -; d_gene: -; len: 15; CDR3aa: CASSPKQFLNEKLFF; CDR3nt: TGTGCCAGCAGCCCCAAACAGTTTCTTAATGAAAAACTGTTTTTT
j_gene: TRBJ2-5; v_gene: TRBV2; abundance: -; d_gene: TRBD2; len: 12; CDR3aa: CASMYVAGAQYF; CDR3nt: TGTGCCAGCATGTATGTAGCGGGGGCCCAGTACTTC
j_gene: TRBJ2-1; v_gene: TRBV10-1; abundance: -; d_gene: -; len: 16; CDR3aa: CASSEELDGFNNEQFF; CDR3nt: TGCGCCAGCAGTGAGGAATTGGACGGATTCAACAATGAGCAGTTCTTC
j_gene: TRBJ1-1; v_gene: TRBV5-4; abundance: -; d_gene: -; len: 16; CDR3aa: CASSTLGDGLNTEAFF; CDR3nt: TGTGCCAGCAGCACTCTAGGGGACGGCTTGAACACTGAAGCTTTCTTT
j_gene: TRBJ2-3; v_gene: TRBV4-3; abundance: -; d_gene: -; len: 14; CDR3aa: CASSQDITKDTQYF; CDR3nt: TGCGCCAGCAGCCAAGATATTACCAAAGATACGCAGTATTTT
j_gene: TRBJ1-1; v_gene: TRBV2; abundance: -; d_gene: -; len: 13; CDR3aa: CASRRLHITEAFF; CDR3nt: TGTGCCAGCAGAAGACTACACATCACTGAAGCTTTCTTT
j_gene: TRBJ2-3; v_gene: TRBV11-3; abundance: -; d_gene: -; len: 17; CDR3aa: CASSLEFGRGGADTQYF; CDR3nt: TGTGCCAGCAGCCTCGAGTTCGGCAGGGGTGGCGCAGATACGCAGTATTTT
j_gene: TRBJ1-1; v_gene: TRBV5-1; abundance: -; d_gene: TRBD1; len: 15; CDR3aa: CASSLALQGVGEAFF; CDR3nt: TGCGCCAGCAGCTTGGCCCTACAGGGGGTTGGTGAAGCTTTCTTT
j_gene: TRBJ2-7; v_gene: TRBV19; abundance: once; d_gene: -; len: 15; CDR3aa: CASSIDPGQAYEQYF; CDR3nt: TGTGCCAGTAGTATAGATCCGGGACAAGCCTACGAGCAGTACTTC
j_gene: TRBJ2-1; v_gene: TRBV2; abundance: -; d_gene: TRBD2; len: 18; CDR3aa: CASSEGSRLAGVFYEQFF; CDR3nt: TGTGCCAGCAGTGAAGGTTCGAGACTAGCGGGAGTTTTTTATGAGCAGTTCTTC
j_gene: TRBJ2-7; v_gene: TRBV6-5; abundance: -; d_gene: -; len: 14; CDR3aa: CASSYLQPEYEQYF; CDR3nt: TGTGCCAGCAGTTACTTGCAGCCAGAATACGAGCAGTACTTC
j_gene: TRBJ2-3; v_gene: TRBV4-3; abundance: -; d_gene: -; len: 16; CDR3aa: CASSQGTGGFTDTQYF; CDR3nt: TGCGCCAGCAGCCAAGGAACCGGGGGTTTCACAGATACGCAGTATTTT
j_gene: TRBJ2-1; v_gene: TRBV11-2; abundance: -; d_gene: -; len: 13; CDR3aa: CASSLEEHLPQFF; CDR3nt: TGTGCCAGCAGCTTAGAAGAACACCTGCCCCAGTTCTTC